This T cell receptor beta chain emerged from a study of CD8+CD57+ T cells in acquired aplastic anemia. Study context: Healthy CD8+ samples averaged approximately 11 million reads.

Both TCR beta VDJ combination and CDR3 sequence profiling were carried out. Genomic DNA was the template for this profiling. TCRdb re-called the reads through MiXCR, storing one row per CDR3 protein. The table includes about 220,000 distinct CDR3 sequences, 34% detected once. A word on this clonotype: This sequence may be a read error, since a much larger clone differs from it by one base.

Germline CDR1 SGHTA, CDR2 FQGNSA. The CDR3 sequence is 12 residues long. The sequencing input was sorted CD4+, CD8+, or CD8+CD57+ T cells (not recorded which) from PBMCs. This chain joins TRBV7-2 and TRBJ2-1, with D perhaps being TRBD1 or TRBD2 (5 bases each). This clonotype was sampled from a human donor in good health, serving as a control. The CDR3, as DNA: TGTGCCAGCGCTGGGTGGGGGAATGGGCAGTTCTTC. Its translation: CASAGWGNGQFF.